Presented here are 5 T cell receptor beta chains from one specimen sequenced in a study of blood T cell repertoires in COVID-19. Assay used: immunoSEQ multiplex PCR; TCRdb lists only in-frame clones, some missing. The data hold 95,000 to 150,000 clones, with roughly 89% observed a single time. Sequences were obtained from peripheral blood. The receptors derive from a man between 40 and 49 years old with acute or convalescent COVID-19.

The gene calls are TRBV5-6 and TRBJ2-1, with TRBD1 as a possible D gene (6 bases). Germline values: CDR1 SGHDT, CDR2 YYEEEE. This CDR3 has 15 amino acids. Deletions cut 4 bases from V and 0 bases from J, with 11 bases between. The CDR3 region is CASSRGHRSYNEQFF. DNA for the CDR3: TGTGCCAGCAGCCGGGGACACCGCTCCTACAATGAGCAGTTCTTC.

This chain joins TRBV6-5 and TRBJ2-7; maybe TRBD2 (6 bases). CDR1 is MNHEY, CDR2 SVGAGI, per germline. V gave up 0 bases and J gave up 1 base, with 13 bases separating them. CDR3 length equals 16 residues. The CDR3 coding sequence is TGTGCCAGCAGTTACTCTTTTTTGGGAGGATCCTACGAGCAGTACTTC. It translates to CASSYSFLGGSYEQYF.

The rearrangement joins TRBV10-3 to TRBJ1-4; a weak D match, TRBD1 (5 bases). The V gene lost 3 bases and the J gene lost 5 bases, with 13 bases spanning the gap. This CDR3 comprises 15 residues. Looked up from germline, CDR1 is ENHRY and CDR2 is SYGVKD. The CDR3 spells CAISERGTGNEKLFF. CDR3 sequence (DNA): TGTGCCATCAGTGAAAGGGGCACTGGGAATGAAAAACTGTTTTTT.

This chain joins TRBV30 and TRBJ1-6; tentatively, D is TRBD1 (5 bases). V lost 4 bases and J 7 bases, leaving 11 bases between the germline ends. Germline loops: CDR1 GTSNPN, CDR2 SVGIG (reference sequence). The CDR3 consists of 13 residues. For the CDR3, the DNA is TGTGCCTGGATGCGGGGGAGAAATTCACCCCTCCACTTT. Protein sequence: CAWMRGRNSPLHF.

The chain is built from TRBV6-5 and TRBJ2-1, with a possible D match to TRBD1 (6 bases). CDR3 length: 15 amino acids. The V gene's germline CDR1 is MNHEY and CDR2 SVGAGI. Trimming removed 6 bases at V and 4 bases at J, with 16 bases between. DNA for the CDR3: TGTGCCAGCAGAGCCACAGGGTCTGGATACAATGAGCAGTTCTTC. Its translation: CASRATGSGYNEQFF.